Listed below are T cell receptor beta chains from one sample, sequenced in a study of blood T cell repertoires in COVID-19. Some clones are missing from TCRdb's copy, which holds only in-frame ones; the method was immunoSEQ multiplex PCR. This sample has under 80,000 clones, with about 86% found just once. Sequenced sample: peripheral blood. The receptors originated from a human donor in a cohort sampled during active COVID-19. CDR3s include the opening cysteine and the closing phenylalanine or tryptophan. Each record gives: CDR3 protein, CDR3 DNA, D gene, J gene, clone size, V gene. The D gene is left open where the match is weak. Expanded clones are given a class, and other clones once, few, many or no size at all.

CDR3aa: CASSSLGNNEQYF
CDR3nt: TGTGCCAGCAGCTCCTTGGGCAACAACGAGCAGTACTTC
d_gene: .
j_gene: TRBJ2-7
abundance: .
v_gene: TRBV7-6

CDR3aa: CASSPDGGVYSNQPQHF
CDR3nt: TGTGCCAGCTCACCAGATGGCGGGGTTTATAGCAATCAGCCCCAGCATTTT
d_gene: .
j_gene: TRBJ1-5
abundance: .
v_gene: TRBV18

CDR3aa: CASSIGDISRETQYF
CDR3nt: TGTGCCAGTAGTATAGGGGACATTAGCCGGGAGACCCAGTACTTC
d_gene: .
j_gene: TRBJ2-5
abundance: .
v_gene: TRBV19

CDR3aa: CASSSAGQGAHGYTF
CDR3nt: TGTGCCAGCAGTAGCGCGGGACAGGGGGCCCATGGCTACACCTTC
d_gene: TRBD1
j_gene: TRBJ1-2
abundance: .
v_gene: TRBV3-1/TRBV3-2

CDR3aa: CASSLNNRDGYTF
CDR3nt: TGTGCCAGCAGCTTAAATAACAGGGATGGCTACACCTTC
d_gene: .
j_gene: TRBJ1-2
abundance: once
v_gene: TRBV5-4

CDR3aa: CASSQSGQGSAGANVLTF
CDR3nt: TGTGCCAGCAGCCAGTCGGGACAGGGGAGCGCTGGGGCCAACGTCCTGACTTTC
d_gene: TRBD1
j_gene: TRBJ2-6
abundance: .
v_gene: TRBV7-2

CDR3aa: CASSLFRATEAFF
CDR3nt: TGTGCCAGCAGCTTGTTCAGGGCCACTGAAGCTTTCTTT
d_gene: .
j_gene: TRBJ1-1
abundance: .
v_gene: TRBV7-2

CDR3aa: CASSSLTTTQGNDYGYTF
CDR3nt: TGTGCCAGCTCGTCGCTCACGACAACACAGGGGAACGACTATGGCTACACCTTC
d_gene: TRBD1
j_gene: TRBJ1-2
abundance: .
v_gene: TRBV18

CDR3aa: CASSLITPQTSGGWGEQYF
CDR3nt: TGTGCCAGCAGCTTAATAACGCCCCAAACATCGGGGGGTTGGGGGGAGCAGTACTTC
d_gene: TRBD2
j_gene: TRBJ2-7
abundance: .
v_gene: TRBV11-2

CDR3aa: CASSSRPGTVRRNTEAFF
CDR3nt: TGCGCCAGCAGCTCCCGACCAGGGACAGTTAGACGGAACACTGAAGCTTTCTTT
d_gene: TRBD1
j_gene: TRBJ1-1
abundance: .
v_gene: TRBV5-1

CDR3aa: CASSPGDRPNTEAFF
CDR3nt: TGTGCCAGCAGCCCGGGGGACAGGCCGAACACTGAAGCTTTCTTT
d_gene: TRBD1
j_gene: TRBJ1-1
abundance: .
v_gene: TRBV27

CDR3aa: CASWPGTELSTQHF
CDR3nt: TGTGCCAGCTGGCCTGGGACAGAGCTGTCGACCCAGCATTTT
d_gene: .
j_gene: TRBJ1-5
abundance: .
v_gene: TRBV21-1

CDR3aa: CASSRDRGDGYTF
CDR3nt: TGTGCCAGCAGCCGGGACAGGGGCGATGGCTACACCTTC
d_gene: TRBD1
j_gene: TRBJ1-2
abundance: .
v_gene: TRBV6-5

CDR3aa: CSVAQGPNTEAFF
CDR3nt: TGCAGCGTTGCCCAGGGGCCGAACACTGAAGCTTTCTTT
d_gene: .
j_gene: TRBJ1-1
abundance: few
v_gene: TRBV29-1

CDR3aa: CASSRTSGVSYEQYF
CDR3nt: TGTGCCAGCTCAAGGACTAGCGGTGTTTCCTACGAGCAGTACTTC
d_gene: TRBD2
j_gene: TRBJ2-7
abundance: .
v_gene: TRBV18

CDR3aa: CASSIGGGAGELFF
CDR3nt: TGTGCCAGTAGTATAGGCGGCGGGGCCGGGGAGCTGTTTTTT
d_gene: .
j_gene: TRBJ2-2
abundance: .
v_gene: TRBV19

CDR3aa: CAWSVQRTEAFF
CDR3nt: TGTGCCTGGAGTGTACAACGAACTGAAGCTTTCTTT
d_gene: .
j_gene: TRBJ1-1
abundance: .
v_gene: TRBV30